This T cell receptor (beta chain) stems from a study of sequential checkpoint blockade in melanoma. Libraries were prepared by immunoSEQ multiplex PCR; TCRdb keeps only in-frame clonotypes and omits some of them. The data contain 20,000 to 25,000 clones, more than 80% of them singletons. Treatment noted: randomized to nivolumab then ipilimumab (arm A) or the reverse (arm B). Germline CDR1 SGHDT, CDR2 YYEEEE. This CDR3 has 17 amino acids. Trimming pared 2 bases from V and 0 bases from J, leaving 15 bases between. The receptor comes from a human donor with melanoma. Sample: CD8+ T cells sorted from blood (inferred from file names), taken from a patient given nivolumab and ipilimumab in sequence. The chain carries TRBV5-6 and TRBJ2-1; weak D call: TRBD1 (6 bases). The CDR3 sequence is CASSFESGQSSYNEQFF. CDR3 DNA: TGTGCCAGCAGCTTTGAAAGCGGACAGAGCTCCTACAATGAGCAGTTCTTC.